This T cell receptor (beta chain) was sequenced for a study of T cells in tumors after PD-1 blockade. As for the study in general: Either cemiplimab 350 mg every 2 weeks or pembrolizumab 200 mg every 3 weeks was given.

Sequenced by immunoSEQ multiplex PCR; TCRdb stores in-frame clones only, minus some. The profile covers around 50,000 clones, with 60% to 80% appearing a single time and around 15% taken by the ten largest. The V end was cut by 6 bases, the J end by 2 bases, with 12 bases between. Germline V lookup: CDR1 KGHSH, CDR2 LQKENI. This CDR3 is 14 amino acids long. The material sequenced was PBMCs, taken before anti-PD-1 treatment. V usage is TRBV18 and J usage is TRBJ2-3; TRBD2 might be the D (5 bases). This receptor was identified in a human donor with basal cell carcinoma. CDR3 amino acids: CASSQAGYTDTQYF. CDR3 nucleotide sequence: TGTGCCAGCTCCCAGGCGGGCTACACAGATACGCAGTATTTT.